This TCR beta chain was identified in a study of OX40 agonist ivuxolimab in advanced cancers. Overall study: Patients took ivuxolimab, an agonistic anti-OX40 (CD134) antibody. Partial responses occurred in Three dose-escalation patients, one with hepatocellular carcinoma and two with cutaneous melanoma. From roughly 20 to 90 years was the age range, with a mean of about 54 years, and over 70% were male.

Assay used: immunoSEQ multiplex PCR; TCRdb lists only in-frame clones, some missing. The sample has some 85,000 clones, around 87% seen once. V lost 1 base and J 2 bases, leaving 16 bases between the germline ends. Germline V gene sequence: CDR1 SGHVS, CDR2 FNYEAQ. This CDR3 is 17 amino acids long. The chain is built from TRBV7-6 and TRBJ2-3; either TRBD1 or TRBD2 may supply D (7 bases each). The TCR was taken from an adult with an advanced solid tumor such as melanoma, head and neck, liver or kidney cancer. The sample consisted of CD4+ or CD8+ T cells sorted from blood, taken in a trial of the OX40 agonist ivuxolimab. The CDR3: CASSLGSGRGPTDTQYF. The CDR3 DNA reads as TGTGCCAGCAGCTTAGGATCAGGGAGGGGGCCCACAGATACGCAGTATTTT. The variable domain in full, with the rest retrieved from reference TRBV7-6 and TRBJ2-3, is GAGVSQSPRYKVTKRGQDVALRCDPISGHVSLYWYRQALGQGPEFLTYFNYEAQQDKSGLPNDRFSAERPEGSISTLTIQRTEQRDSAMYRCASSLGSGRGPTDTQYFGPGTRLTVL.